This record concerns one TCR beta chain sequence. These data come from a study of CXCR3-negative and CXCR3-positive naive CD8 T cells. This CDR3 contains 12 residues. Germline V CDR1 and CDR2: MNHEY, SVGAGI. cDNA libraries for TRB were generated by 5' RACE incorporating UMI labels. TCRdb reprocessed the 5' RACE reads and keeps a single row for each CDR3 protein, giving no DNA. The specimen's table records 80,000 to 95,000 distinct CDR3 sequences. The chain couples TRBV6-5 to TRBJ1-5. The sample taken for sequencing was naive CXCR3- CD8+ T cells from blood. As to subset: CD45RO-CCR7+CD27+CD95- naive CD8+ T cells lacking CXCR3 (TNR3-). The receptor was derived from a human donor in good health. Some clones in this sample may be carry-over from other donors' samples. CDR3: CASDHSNQPQHF.